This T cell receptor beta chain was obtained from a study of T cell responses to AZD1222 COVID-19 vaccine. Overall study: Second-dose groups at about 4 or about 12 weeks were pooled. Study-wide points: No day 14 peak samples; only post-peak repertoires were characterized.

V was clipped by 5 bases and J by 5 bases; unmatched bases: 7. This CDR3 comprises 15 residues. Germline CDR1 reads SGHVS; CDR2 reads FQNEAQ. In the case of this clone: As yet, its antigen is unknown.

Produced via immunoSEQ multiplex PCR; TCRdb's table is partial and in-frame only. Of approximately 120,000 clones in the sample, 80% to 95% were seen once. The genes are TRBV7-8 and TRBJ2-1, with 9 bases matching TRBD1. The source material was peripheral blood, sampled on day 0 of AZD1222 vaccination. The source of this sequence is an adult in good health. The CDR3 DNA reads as TGTGCCAGCAGCCTCGGGACAGGGCTCCACAATGAGCAGTTCTTC. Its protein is CASSLGTGLHNEQFF.